This T cell receptor beta chain was sequenced for a study of monozygotic twins with inflammatory bowel disease. CDR3 length: 13 residues. Germline V gene data show CDR1 as DFQATT and CDR2 as SNEGSKA (reference sequence). Each CDR3 protein gets one entry in TCRdb, which reprocessed the 5' RACE reads and gives no DNA. Its clone listing holds some 400,000 distinct CDR3 sequences. This clonotype originated in a human donor with ulcerative colitis or Crohn's disease, or a healthy co-twin of an affected twin (not recorded which). This chain joins TRBV20-1 and TRBJ2-3; TCRdb's assignment of TRBD1 cannot be checked, as there is no DNA. The sequenced material came from blood. CDR3 region: CSPRDVSTDTQYF.